Sequencing of this T cell receptor beta chain was carried out in a study of cytomegalovirus exposure and HLA in healthy donors (dated by TCRdb to 2016 to 2017). At the level of the whole study: In an earlier analysis of around 540 of the donors, approximately 300 Gb of sequence data and 117 million unique TCR beta sequences from about 190 million T cells were reported. Typing coverage differed by locus: A, B, C, DRB1 and DQB1 were typed in about 620-630 donors, DQA1 in approximately 520, DPA1 in some 570, and DPB1 in 472. All discovery cohort repertoires had been generated using a single sequencing platform. A later genetic analysis used genome-wide SNP genotypes for about 65% of the 666 donors, treating that subset as a discovery cohort. Among the approximately 430 genotyped donors, approximately 77% belonged to the genetic ancestry cluster associated with self-reported Caucasian donors. Donor age, sex, ethnicity and CMV serostatus were compiled alongside the repertoire data. Among several hundred genotyped donors of the cohort, an average of around 250,000 unique TCR beta nucleotide sequences was sequenced per donor, of which about 19% were non-productive. An earlier analysis of about 600 of the donors used high-throughput TCR beta sequencing to judge whether each TCR beta V gene segment behaved as functional or pseudogenic. A later analysis re-examined previously published TCR beta repertoires from more than 600 donors and added high-resolution HLA genotyping to investigate patterns of TCR occurrence. A separate validation cohort of roughly 120 different subjects was used in addition to the 666-subject first cohort. The study aimed to test whether signatures of past pathogen exposure could be identified by cataloging public T cell receptors. Both class I and class II loci were covered by HLA typing, at four-digit resolution. The later analysis used no new phenotypic data to find candidate immune exposures, relying instead on TCR beta sequences and their occurrence across donors. Because of strong linkage in the cohort, four or five DR-DQ haplotypes were treated as single units for association and clustering. To predict cytomegalovirus infection status, the study combined high-throughput TCR immunosequencing, statistical association of individual TCRs with disease status, and machine learning. The study used immunosequencing to profile the T cell repertoires of approximately 690 subjects and linked those repertoires to cytomegalovirus serostatus. An early release covering around 630 HLA-typed donors comprised about 290 gigabases of sequencing data and around 85 million unique TCR sequences. What the research found in general, with its limitations: Immune exposure information for the cohort was limited to CMV serostatus. In this cohort, only TCR beta chains were sequenced, and detectable features were limited by the absence of alpha or paired-chain data. Some IMGT-functional V segments, including TRBV6-2 and TRBV6-3, could not be distinguished by the 87-base-pair reads and were therefore excluded. Strong co-occurrence of HLA alleles, especially DR and DQ, made assigning TCR associations to individual alleles difficult. In a later genetic analysis, a missense DCLRE1C variant was associated with V-gene and J-gene trimming of TCR beta chains, and the association was replicated in an independent cohort. A later analysis found that TCR association rates varied across HLA loci, with DRB1 alleles showing the most associated TCRs and HLA-C alleles the fewest. A later analysis found that HLA-associated TCR beta chains were more clonally expanded and had lower generation probabilities than equally common non-associated chains. Because counts were too low, around 17 rarely observed V segments, including chromosome 9 orphons, were left out of the earlier analysis of approximately 580 of the donors. According to the authors, the approach could potentially be generalized to other disease states and immunological phenotypes. A later analysis associated 15,000 to 20,000 TCR beta sequences with specific HLA alleles at a false discovery rate of 0.05. In an earlier analysis of under 600 of the donors, most TCR beta V segments were observed in productive rearrangements about 87% or about 30% of the time, broadly matching IMGT annotations. Sequencing depth was assumed to be roughly uniform across donors in the presence/absence analyses, though that assumption may not hold. The classifier was reported to diagnose cytomegalovirus status with high specificity and sensitivity in both the original and validation cohorts. Most TCR sequences were observed very rarely across donors, whereas some public TCRs were present in many individuals. Compared with the approximately 700-donor mean, donors in an Asian-associated ancestry cluster had fewer N-insertions in productive TCRs, according to a later genetic analysis. Because some donors lacked HLA typing at each locus, the association tests relied only on the typed subset. A later analysis reported that several top co-occurrence clusters appeared linked to parvovirus B19, influenza, CMV and Epstein-Barr virus. Linkage disequilibrium might explain the correlated functional status among segregating V segments, but an unknown experimental factor could not be excluded. The study listed 150 to 200 TCR beta chains as associated with cytomegalovirus. A cluster of highly shared sequence variants was judged likely to represent a technical artifact of the sequencing pipeline. A later analysis found that most CMV-associated TCR beta chains appeared HLA-restricted, with HLA associations seemingly driven largely by CMV exposure. A further reported finding was that TCR beta sequences accurately predicted the HLA-A and HLA-B alleles for most subjects in the first cohort. Three of the identified cytomegalovirus-associated TCR beta chains were confirmed in vitro to be specific for cytomegalovirus antigens.

CDR1 LNHNV and CDR2 YYDKDF were looked up in the germline V gene (reference sequence). The germline V end is reduced by 3 bases and the J end by 7 bases; junction bases left unmatched: 14. The CDR3 spans 17 residues, from the cysteine through the phenylalanine. The sequence is cut down to CDR3 DNA, 51 bases in frame from base 1. Library preparation employed the immunoSEQ multiplex PCR assay. The multiplex PCR relied on a mix of 60 forward primers for TCR Vbeta segments and 13 reverse primers for TCR Jbeta segments. Amplification of the CDR3 region of rearranged TCR beta genes was performed with a multiplex PCR assay on genomic DNA. The amplified TCR beta libraries were sequenced on the Illumina HiSeq System as 87-base-pair reads. On the authors' methods: A later analysis counted about 80 million unique TCR beta chains across the 666 repertoires, and around 9.9 million of these chains were shared by at least two donors. Raw reads were error-corrected and collapsed into unique sequences with a nearest-neighbor algorithm that merged closely related sequences to remove PCR and sequencing errors. CDR3 sequences were aligned to IMGT reference sequences to assign V, D and J gene segments. For a sequence to be retained, a match of at least six nucleotides was required to both a V gene segment and a J gene segment. A rearrangement was called productive if the CDR3 had no stop codons and remained in frame with V and J, and every other rearrangement was called non-productive. Following IMGT convention, CDR3 was defined as the stretch from the second conserved V-encoded cysteine up to the conserved J-encoded phenylalanine. The earlier analysis of a few hundred of the donors excluded any sequence lacking an unambiguous match to a single V gene segment. An earlier analysis of several hundred of the donors called V segments functional above 56.7% productive rearrangements and segregating when the between-donor standard deviation exceeded 5%. A statistical classification framework was built to diagnose cytomegalovirus status from the catalog of TCR beta chain sequences. V and J gene assignment, in a later analysis, came from comparing TCR nucleotide sequences with IMGT/GENE-DB human TR gene sequences. In a later analysis, CDR3 sequences and most-parsimonious VDJ recombination scenarios were assigned using the TCRdist pipeline. In a later analysis, each TCR beta chain was defined by its CDR3 amino acid sequence together with its V-gene family, and reads lacking a unique V-gene family were excluded. A later analysis removed several hundred highly shared, low-generation-probability nucleotide sequences to deal with suspected cross-contamination and a sequencing artifact. A later analysis calculated a clonal expansion index for each public chain from normalized within-repertoire ranks of inferred template counts. In a later analysis, generation probabilities were computed using a VDJ recombination model fitted to out-of-frame rearrangements, and the results were checked against IGoR. In a later analysis, hypergeometric tests were used to score TCR-TCR, TCR-HLA and TCR-CMV co-occurrence, with a repertoire-size bias correction applied to TCR pairs. To estimate false discovery rates, a later analysis permuted the HLA or CMV assignments 20 times. In a later analysis, co-occurring TCRs were grouped with DBSCAN, and TCRdist sequence similarity was added when clustering was performed within HLA-allele-positive subsets. Repertoires with fewer than 30,000 or more than 120,000 public chains, plus five repertoires with anomalous nucleotide sharing, were excluded from co-occurrence clustering. TCRdb re-hosts the immuneACCESS table, in-frame sequences only. Its copies lack some clones; in the studies checked, an unresolved V gene accounts for under half of them, and the cause for the rest is not known. V, J and clone size are those of that table, while D and trimming were read from the DNA. This sample lists 150,000 or so clones; 84% were detected once. 6.4% of the sample is taken by the ten largest.

Regarding this clone: There is no known antigen for this receptor. No quality values exist for individual bases; no much larger clone is one base distant.

The cohort was made up of 650 to 700 healthy bone marrow donors. At the time of sampling, every cohort member was nominally healthy, though immune exposures that went unrecorded were likely present. The donor was CMV seropositive and belonged to the group of over 250 seropositive cohort members. Each donor provided a peripheral blood sample, and peripheral blood mononuclear cells were used for TCR beta sequencing. The Qiagen DNeasy Blood Extraction Kit was used to extract genomic DNA from the blood cell samples. The receptor comes from a man over 45 in good health and CMV-seropositive. The chain employs TRBV15 and TRBJ2-2, with 7 junctional bases fitting TRBD1. The source material was PBMCs. CDR3 protein: CATSSYRGPGIFGELFF. The nucleotide sequence is given as TGTGCCACCAGCAGCTACAGGGGACCCGGTATTTTCGGGGAGCTGTTTTTT.